This TCR beta chain is drawn from a study of healthy donors' naive CD4 and CD8 T cells. Study-level information: For TCR alpha, new primers spanned all functional IMGT alpha genes.

Starting from approximately 500 ng of total RNA, TCR libraries were made with linear amplification. Original handling: Sequencing covered more than 60,000 rearranged alpha-chain transcripts across four or five healthy donors. TCRdb itself ran the reads through MiXCR, one entry per CDR3 protein. The V and J calls here are based on TCRdb, not the publication. The profile covers approximately 180,000 distinct CDR3 sequences, with around 80% appearing a single time and 2% to 2.5% taken by the ten largest. With V trimmed by 3 bases and J by 1 base, 2 bases remained unmatched. The CDR3 length is 14 residues. The germline gives CDR1 MNHEY, CDR2 SMNVEV (reference sequence). This clonotype has just a few counts. Antigen: not known. Study observations and caveats: Most V and J genes were reportedly biased between naive CD4+ and CD8+ cells.

Specimen: naive CD4+ and CD8+ T cells sorted from blood, pooled from several donors. The origin of this receptor is a pool of human donors in good health; the sample pools cells from several healthy donors. The gene calls are TRBV27 and TRBJ1-1, with TRBD1 matching 7 bases. This chain's CDR3 is CASSFGTENTEAFF. CDR3 in DNA: TGTGCCAGCAGTTTTGGGACAGAGAACACTGAAGCTTTCTTT.